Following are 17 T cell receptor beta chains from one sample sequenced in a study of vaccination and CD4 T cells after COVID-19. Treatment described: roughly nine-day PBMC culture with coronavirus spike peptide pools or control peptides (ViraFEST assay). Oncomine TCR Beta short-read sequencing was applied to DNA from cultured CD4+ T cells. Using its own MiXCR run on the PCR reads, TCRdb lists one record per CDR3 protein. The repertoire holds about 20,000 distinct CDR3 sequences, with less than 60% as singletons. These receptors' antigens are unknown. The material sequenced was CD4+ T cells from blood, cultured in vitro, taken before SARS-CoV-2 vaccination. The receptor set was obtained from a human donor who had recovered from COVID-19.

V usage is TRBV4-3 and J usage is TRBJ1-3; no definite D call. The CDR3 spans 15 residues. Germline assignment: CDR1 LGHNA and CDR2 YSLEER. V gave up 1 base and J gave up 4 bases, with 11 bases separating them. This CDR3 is CASSQGTQRGNTIYF. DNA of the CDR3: TGCGCCAGCAGCCAAGGGACTCAAAGGGGAAACACCATATATTTT.

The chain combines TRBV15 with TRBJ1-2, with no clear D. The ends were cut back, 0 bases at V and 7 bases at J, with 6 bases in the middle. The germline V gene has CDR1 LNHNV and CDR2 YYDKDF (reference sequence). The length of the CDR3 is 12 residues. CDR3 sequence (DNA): TGTGCCACCAGCAGAGAGAAGGGTGGCTACACCTTC. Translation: CATSREKGGYTF.

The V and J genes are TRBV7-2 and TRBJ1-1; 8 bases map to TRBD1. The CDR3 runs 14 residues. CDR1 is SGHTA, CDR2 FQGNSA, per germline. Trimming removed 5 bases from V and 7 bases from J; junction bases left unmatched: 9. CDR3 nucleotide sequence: TGTGCCAGCAGCATGCAGGACAGGGCTAATGAAGCTTTCTTT. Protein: CASSMQDRANEAFF.

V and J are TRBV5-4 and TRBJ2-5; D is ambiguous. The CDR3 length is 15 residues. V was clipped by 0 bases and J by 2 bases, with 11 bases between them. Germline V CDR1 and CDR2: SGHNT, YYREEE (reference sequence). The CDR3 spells CASSLAGQQQETQYF. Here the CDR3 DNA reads TGTGCCAGCAGCTTGGCCGGTCAACAGCAAGAGACCCAGTACTTC. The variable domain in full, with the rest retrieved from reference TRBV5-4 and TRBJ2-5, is ETGVTQSPTHLIKTRGQQVTLRCSSQSGHNTVSWYQQALGQGPQFIFQYYREEENGRGNFPPRFSGLQFPNYSSELNVNALELDDSALYLCASSLAGQQQETQYFGPGTRLLVL.

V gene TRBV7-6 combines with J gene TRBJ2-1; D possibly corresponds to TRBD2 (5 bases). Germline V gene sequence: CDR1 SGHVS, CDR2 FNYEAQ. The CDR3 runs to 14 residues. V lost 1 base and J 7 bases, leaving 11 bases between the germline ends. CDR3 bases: TGTGCCAGCAGCTTAGGCCCAACGGGGAATGAGCAGTTCTTC. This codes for CASSLGPTGNEQFF.

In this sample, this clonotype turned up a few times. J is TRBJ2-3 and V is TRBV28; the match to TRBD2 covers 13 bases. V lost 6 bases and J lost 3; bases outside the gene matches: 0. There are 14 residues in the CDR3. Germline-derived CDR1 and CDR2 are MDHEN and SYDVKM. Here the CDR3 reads CASRGLAGTDTQYF. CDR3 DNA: TGTGCCAGCAGGGGACTAGCGGGAACAGATACGCAGTATTTT. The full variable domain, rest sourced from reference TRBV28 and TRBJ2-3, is DVKVTQSSRYLVKRTGEKVFLECVQDMDHENMFWYRQDPGLGLRLIYFSYDVKMKEKGDIPEGYSVSREKKERFSLILESASTNQTSMYLCASRGLAGTDTQYFGPGTRLTVL.

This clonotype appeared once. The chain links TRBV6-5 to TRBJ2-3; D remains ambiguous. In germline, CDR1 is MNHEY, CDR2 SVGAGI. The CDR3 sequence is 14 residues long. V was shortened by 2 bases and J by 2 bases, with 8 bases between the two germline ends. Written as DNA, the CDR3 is TGTGCCAGCAGTTACGGTCAGGACACAGATACGCAGTATTTT. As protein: CASSYGQDTDTQYF.

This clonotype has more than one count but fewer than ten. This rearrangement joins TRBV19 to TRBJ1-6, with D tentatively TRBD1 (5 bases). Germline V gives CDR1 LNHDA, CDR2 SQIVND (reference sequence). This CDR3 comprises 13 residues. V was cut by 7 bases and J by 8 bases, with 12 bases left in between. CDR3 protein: CASNAQTDSPLHF. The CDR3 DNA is TGTGCCAGTAATGCGCAGACAGATTCACCCCTCCACTTT.

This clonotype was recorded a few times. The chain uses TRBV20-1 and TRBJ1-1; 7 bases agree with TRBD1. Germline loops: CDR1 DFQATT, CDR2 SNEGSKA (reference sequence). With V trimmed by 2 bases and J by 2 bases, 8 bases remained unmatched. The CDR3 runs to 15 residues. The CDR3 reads CSARRGRGTNTEAFF. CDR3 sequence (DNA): TGCAGTGCTAGAAGGGGGCGCGGGACCAACACTGAAGCTTTCTTT.

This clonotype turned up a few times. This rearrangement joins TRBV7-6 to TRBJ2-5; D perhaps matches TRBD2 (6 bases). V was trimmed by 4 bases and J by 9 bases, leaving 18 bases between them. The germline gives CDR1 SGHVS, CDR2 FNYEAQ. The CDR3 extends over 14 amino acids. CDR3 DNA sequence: TGTGCCAGCAGCTCGCCGGCTGCCTCGGGGGCCCAGTACTTC. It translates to CASSSPAASGAQYF.

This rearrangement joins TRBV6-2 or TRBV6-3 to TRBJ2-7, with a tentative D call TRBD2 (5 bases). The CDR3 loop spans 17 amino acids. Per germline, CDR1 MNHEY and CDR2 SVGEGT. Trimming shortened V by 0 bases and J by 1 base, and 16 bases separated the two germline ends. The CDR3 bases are TGTGCCAGCAGTTACTCGAGCGGAACCGCCTCTTCCTACGAGCAGTACTTC. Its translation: CASSYSSGTASSYEQYF.

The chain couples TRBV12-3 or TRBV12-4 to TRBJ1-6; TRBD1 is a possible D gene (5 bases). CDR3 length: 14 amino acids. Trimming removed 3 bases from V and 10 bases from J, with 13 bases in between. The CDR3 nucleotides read TGTGCCAGCAGTTTGGACCGGGGGAGGTCACCCCTCCACTTT. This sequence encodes CASSLDRGRSPLHF.

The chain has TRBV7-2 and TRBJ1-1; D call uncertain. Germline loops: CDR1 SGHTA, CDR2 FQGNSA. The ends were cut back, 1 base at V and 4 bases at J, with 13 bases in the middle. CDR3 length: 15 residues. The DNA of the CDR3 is TGTGCCAGCAGCTTAGGATCTGTTTGGGTCACTGAAGCTTTCTTT. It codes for CASSLGSVWVTEAFF.

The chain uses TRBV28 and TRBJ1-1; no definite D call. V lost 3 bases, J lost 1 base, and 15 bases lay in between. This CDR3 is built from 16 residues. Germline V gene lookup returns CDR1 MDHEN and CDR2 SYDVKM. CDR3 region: CASSFKRGRTNTEAFF. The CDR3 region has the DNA TGTGCCAGCAGTTTTAAAAGAGGGAGAACGAACACTGAAGCTTTCTTT.

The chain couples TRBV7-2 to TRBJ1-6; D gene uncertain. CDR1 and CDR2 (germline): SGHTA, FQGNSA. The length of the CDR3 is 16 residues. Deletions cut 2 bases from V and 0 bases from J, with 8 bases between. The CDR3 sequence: CASSLLMSSYNSPLHF. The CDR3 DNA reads TGTGCCAGCAGCTTATTGATGAGCTCCTATAATTCACCCCTCCACTTT.

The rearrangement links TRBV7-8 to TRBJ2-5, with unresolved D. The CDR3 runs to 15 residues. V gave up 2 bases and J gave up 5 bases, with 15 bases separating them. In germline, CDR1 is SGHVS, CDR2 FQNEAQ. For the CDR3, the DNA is TGTGCCAGCAGCTTATTCAGGTCTGGGCCGGAGACCCAGTACTTC. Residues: CASSLFRSGPETQYF.

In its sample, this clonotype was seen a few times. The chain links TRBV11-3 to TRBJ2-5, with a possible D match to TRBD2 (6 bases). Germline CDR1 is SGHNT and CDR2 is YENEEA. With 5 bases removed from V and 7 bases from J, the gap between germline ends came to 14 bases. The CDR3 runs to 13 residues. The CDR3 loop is CASSRGTAGTQYF. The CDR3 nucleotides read TGTGCCAGCAGCCGAGGGACTGCCGGGACCCAGTACTTC.